This TCR beta chain is drawn from a study of cytomegalovirus exposure and HLA in healthy donors. Overall study results and limits: Of the V segments, some could not be distinguished, including TRBV6-2 and TRBV6-3, and were excluded. Per a later analysis, HLA-associated TCR beta chains showed more clonal expansion than other, equally common TCR beta chains.

The PCR made use of 60 Vbeta and 13 Jbeta primers. The assay was immunoSEQ multiplex PCR, and TCRdb's table has in-frame clones only and misses some. The table includes about 140,000 clones, 70% to 85% detected once. As to this clone: Its antigen is not known.

Donors consisted of healthy bone marrow donors. The CDR3 is 14 amino acids. The receptor comes from a young man in good health and CMV-seropositive. The chain joins TRBV21-1 to TRBJ1-1. TRBV21-1 is assigned pseudogene status. Sequencing input: PBMCs. The CDR3 is CASIDPGRGTEAFF. As DNA, the CDR3 is TGTGCCAGCATCGACCCCGGGAGGGGAACTGAAGCTTTCTTT.